Listed here is a single T cell receptor (beta chain). Antigen: not known. Data came from immunoSEQ multiplex PCR; TCRdb stores just in-frame clones and leaves some out. The sample consists of 80,000 to 130,000 clones, about 90% of them appearing once. This CDR3 spans 12 amino acids. Trimming removed 5 bases from V and 13 bases from J, with 15 bases in between. Germline CDR1 is MNHEY and CDR2 is SVGAGI. The source of the sample is a study of PD-L1 blockade in urothelial cancer. In the study overall: Investigators checked blood 3 weeks (second dose) and 6 weeks after treatment start. Study-wide results and limits: Pretreatment peripheral blood TCR clonality that fell below the median predicted better survival among the patients studied.

This specimen was PBMCs, taken around atezolizumab (anti-PD-L1) treatment. The genes are TRBV6-5 and TRBJ2-1; D is possibly TRBD2 (5 bases). The TCR originated in a woman aged 80 or over with urothelial cancer. CDR3 in DNA: TGTGCCAGCAGTCGCACCGGAGGTCCACAGTTCTTC. This sequence encodes CASSRTGGPQFF.